This T cell receptor beta chain originates from a study of early T cells in non-severe SARS-CoV-2 infection. TCRdb ran MiXCR on the 5' RACE reads and lists one entry per CDR3 protein. The sample includes about 100,000 distinct CDR3 sequences, roughly 12% of them seen just once. V was pared by 5 bases and J by 4 bases, with 12 bases between. Germline assignment: CDR1 SGHDN and CDR2 FVKESK. The CDR3 runs to 14 residues. The sequence was obtained from an adult who was a healthcare worker with PCR-confirmed SARS-CoV-2 infection or an uninfected control (not recorded which). Sequencing input: whole blood. The chain combines TRBV14 with TRBJ2-1; D unresolved. The CDR3 DNA is TGTGCCAGCAGCGCGGTAGGAATGTACAATGAGCAGTTCTTC. Its translation: CASSAVGMYNEQFF.